This passage covers 20 T cell receptor beta chains from one sample sequenced in a study of beta chain features in type 1 diabetes. Expressed TCRB transcripts were sequenced, since all the RNA that had been isolated was reverse transcribed. Sequencing was performed with immunoSEQ multiplex PCR; in TCRdb, only in-frame clones are kept and a portion is missing. The sample includes 860,000 or so clones, roughly 16% of them seen just once. Sequenced: naive CD4+ T cells from blood. The receptors shown here come from a woman between 18 and 29 years old in good health.

The table lists this clone with a few counts. The rearrangement uses TRBV5-1 and TRBJ2-5; D remains ambiguous. Germline V gene sequence: CDR1 SGHRS, CDR2 YFSETQ. The CDR3 sequence is 11 residues long. V dropped 2 bases and J dropped 4 bases, with 3 bases sitting between them. The CDR3 loop reads CASSFIETQYF. DNA for the CDR3: TGCGCCAGCAGCTTTATAGAGACCCAGTACTTC.

This clone was picked up a small number of times. The CDR3 DNA sequence: TGTGCCAGCAGCGAGTCTCCGAACACCGGGGAGCTGTTTTTT. Translated, it gives CASSESPNTGELFF. The genes are TRBV9 and TRBJ2-2; D unclear. The germline V and J ends were trimmed by 3 bases and 0 bases, with 6 bases remaining between them. The CDR3 runs to 14 residues. Germline CDR1 is SGDLS and CDR2 is YYNGEE.

The rearrangement links TRBV9 to TRBJ2-7; D may be TRBD1 or TRBD2 (5 bases each). The CDR3 contains 15 residues. Germline-derived CDR1 and CDR2 are SGDLS and YYNGEE. Between the trimmed V and J ends, which lost 3 bases and 7 bases, there was a span of 20 bases. CDR3 residues: CASSATEKPRREQYF. The CDR3 DNA reads TGTGCCAGCAGCGCGACAGAGAAACCTAGGAGGGAGCAGTACTTC.

The chain uses TRBV6-5 and TRBJ1-1; no clear D gene. Germline assignment: CDR1 MNHEY and CDR2 SVGAGI. Trimming took off 2 bases at V and 0 bases at J, with 7 bases between the two ends. The CDR3 extends over 14 amino acids. The CDR3 sequence: CASSYQEMNTEAFF. The CDR3 DNA reads as TGTGCCAGCAGTTACCAGGAAATGAACACTGAAGCTTTCTTT.

This sequence joins TRBV11-2 and TRBJ2-1; D is unresolved. The ends were cut back, 5 bases at V and 6 bases at J, with 20 bases in the middle. This CDR3 has 16 amino acids. CDR1 is SGHAT and CDR2 is FQNNGV in the germline V gene. CDR3 amino acids: CASSPRTVQWVNEQFF. As DNA, the CDR3 is TGTGCCAGCAGCCCGCGGACGGTACAGTGGGTCAATGAGCAGTTCTTC.

A few counts support this clone. J is TRBJ2-3 and V is TRBV27; D uncertain. The length of the CDR3 is 13 residues. Between the trimmed V and J ends, which lost 5 bases and 4 bases, there was a span of 10 bases. In germline, CDR1 is MNHEY, CDR2 SMNVEV (reference sequence). CDR3 bases: TGTGCCAGCAGTAAACGCCCCCCAGATACGCAGTATTTT. Translated, it gives CASSKRPPDTQYF.

The chain links TRBV4-1 to TRBJ2-2; D remains ambiguous. Germline V CDR1 and CDR2: MGHRA, YSYEKL. CDR3 length: 16 amino acids. With 1 base removed from V and 4 bases from J, the gap between germline ends came to 13 bases. The DNA for the CDR3 is TGCGCCAGCAGCCAAGCAGCGTTAAGGAGCACCGGGGAGCTGTTTTTT. It translates to CASSQAALRSTGELFF.

This clone was observed a few times. The V and J genes are TRBV9 and TRBJ2-1, with TRBD1 matching over 7 bases. Germline lookup yields CDR1 SGDLS and CDR2 YYNGEE. V lost 6 bases and J lost 5; bases outside the gene matches: 5. CDR3 size: 13 residues. CDR3 amino acids: CASTWGQNNEQFF. CDR3 coding DNA: TGTGCCAGCACATGGGGACAGAACAATGAGCAGTTCTTC. The variable domain in full, completed from reference TRBV9 and TRBJ2-1, reads DSGVTQTPKHLITATGQRVTLRCSPRSGDLSVYWYQQSLDQGLQFLIQYYNGEERAKGNILERFSAQQFPDLHSELNLSSLELGDSALYFCASTWGQNNEQFFGPGTRLTVL.

This rearrangement joins TRBV4-1 to TRBJ2-3, with 9 bases identical to TRBD1. Unmatched junction bases numbered 11, after V lost 4 bases and J lost 6 bases. CDR3 size: 16 residues. Germline V gene lookup returns CDR1 MGHRA and CDR2 YSYEKL. The CDR3 loop is CASSLGQGGGTDTQYF. The CDR3 nucleotides are TGCGCCAGCAGCCTGGGACAGGGAGGAGGTACGGATACGCAGTATTTT.

This clone has more than one count but fewer than ten. The chain combines TRBV6-6 with TRBJ2-5; 11 bases are shared with TRBD2. The CDR3 spans 14 residues. V was clipped by 6 bases and J by 4 bases; unmatched bases: 4. Germline assignment: CDR1 MNHNY and CDR2 SVGAGI (reference sequence). CDR3 DNA sequence: TGTGCCAGCAGCCAAGGACTAGCGGGAGAGACCCAGTACTTC. Its protein product is CASSQGLAGETQYF.

A few counts support this clone. The chain has TRBV5-1 and TRBJ1-1; a weak D match, TRBD1 (6 bases). The germline V gene has CDR1 SGHRS and CDR2 YFSETQ. V was shortened by 7 bases and J by 6 bases, with 16 bases between the two germline ends. The CDR3 totals 13 residues. CDR3 sequence reads: CASVSEGGPEAFF. The CDR3 bases are TGCGCCAGCGTCAGCGAGGGGGGCCCTGAAGCTTTCTTT.

The CDR3, as DNA: TGTGCCAGCAGCTTAGATAGGGCCGGGGAGCTGTTTTTT. Translating gives CASSLDRAGELFF. The rearrangement uses TRBV11-2 and TRBJ2-2; D ambiguous. With 0 bases removed from V and 6 bases from J, the gap between germline ends came to 5 bases. The CDR3 is made up of 13 amino acids. The germline CDR1 and CDR2 sequences are SGHAT and FQNNGV.

This clone has a handful of counts. The V call is TRBV6-5, the J call TRBJ2-7; D not resolved. V was cut by 2 bases and J by 6 bases, with 17 bases left in between. The CDR3 is 15 amino acids. The germline CDR1 and CDR2 sequences are MNHEY and SVGAGI. This CDR3 is CASSYAYSLPGEQYF. CDR3 sequence (DNA): TGTGCCAGCAGTTACGCTTACTCACTCCCAGGCGAGCAGTACTTC.

This clone has more than one count but fewer than ten. The CDR3 nucleotides are TGTGCCAGCAGCCAAGGTGGACAGGGGAGAGGAGATACGCAGTATTTT. This gives the protein CASSQGGQGRGDTQYF. The chain joins TRBV4-2 to TRBJ2-3, with 9 bases aligning to TRBD1. Germline CDR1 is LGHNA and CDR2 is YNFKEQ. Trimming cost V 1 base and J 5 bases; bases outside gene matches: 7. There are 16 residues in the CDR3.

About this clone itself: This specimen includes other DNA sequences encoding the same CDR3. The chain carries TRBV28 and TRBJ2-3, with 7 nucleotides matching TRBD2. CDR3 length equals 14 residues. J lost 0 bases, V lost 8 bases, and 5 bases had no gene match. Germline V lookup: CDR1 MDHEN, CDR2 SYDVKM. The CDR3 loop reads CASSQGGSTDTQYF. CDR3 DNA sequence: TGTGCCAGCTCCCAGGGAGGGAGCACAGATACGCAGTATTTT.

The chain is built from TRBV6-4 and TRBJ2-1; 9 bases line up with TRBD1. This CDR3 comprises 15 residues. V was pared by 7 bases and J by 1 base, with 5 bases of the junction left unmatched. Germline V gives CDR1 MRHNA, CDR2 SNTAGT. CDR3 DNA sequence: TGTGCCAGCACCGCCGGGACAGGGTCCTACAATGAGCAGTTCTTC. It yields the protein CASTAGTGSYNEQFF.

The chain combines TRBV16 with TRBJ1-2; D remains unclear. There are 13 residues in the CDR3. Trimming shortened V by 7 bases and J by 4 bases, and 13 bases separated the two germline ends. Germline CDR1 KGHSY, CDR2 FQNENV. The CDR3 is CASTRGVGYGYTF. The CDR3 nucleotides read TGTGCCAGCACGAGAGGCGTGGGCTATGGCTACACCTTC.

This clone turned up a few times. The chain employs TRBV21-1 and TRBJ2-7; the DNA was not compared with TRBD2, the D call given in the table. TRBV21-1 is reported as a pseudogene. The CDR3 contains 11 residues. Here the CDR3 reads CASSCSGVQYF. The CDR3 coding sequence is TGTGCCAGCAGCTGTTCGGGAGTGCAGTACTTC.

The J gene is TRBJ2-1, the V gene TRBV19; a weak D match, TRBD2 (5 bases). CDR1 and CDR2 (germline): LNHDA, SQIVND (reference sequence). The CDR3 totals 14 residues. V was pared by 4 bases and J by 10 bases, with 17 bases between. CDR3 amino acids: CASSRRRNTGEQFF. CDR3 DNA: TGTGCCAGTAGTAGACGGAGGAATACGGGAGAGCAGTTCTTC.

The chain employs TRBV7-2 and TRBJ2-5, with 8 bases that match TRBD1. The junction had 14 bases not matched to a gene; V was cut back by 5 bases and J by 9 bases. CDR1 is SGHTA and CDR2 is FQGNSA in the germline V gene. The CDR3 covers 15 residues. The CDR3 region is CASSTQGANLRAQYF. The CDR3 DNA reads as TGTGCCAGCAGCACCCAGGGGGCCAACCTCCGAGCCCAGTACTTC.